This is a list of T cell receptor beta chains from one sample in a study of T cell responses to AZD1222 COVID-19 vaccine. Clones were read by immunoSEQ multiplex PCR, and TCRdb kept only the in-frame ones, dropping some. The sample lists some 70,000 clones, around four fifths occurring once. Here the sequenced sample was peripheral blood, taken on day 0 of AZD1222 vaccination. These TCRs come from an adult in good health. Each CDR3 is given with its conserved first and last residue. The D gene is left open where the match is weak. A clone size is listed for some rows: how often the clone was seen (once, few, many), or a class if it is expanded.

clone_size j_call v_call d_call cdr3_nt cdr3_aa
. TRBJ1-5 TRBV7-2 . TGTGCCAGCAGCTTAGGTGATTCGGTAAATCAGCCCCAGCATTTT CASSLGDSVNQPQHF
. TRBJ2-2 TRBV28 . TGTGCCGCTAGCCTGGGACGAGCTAGGACCGGGGAGCTGTTTTTT CAASLGRARTGELFF
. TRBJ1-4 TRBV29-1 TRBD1 TGCAGCGTCGCTCTGAGACAGGGAGCTAATGAAAAACTGTTTTTT CSVALRQGANEKLFF
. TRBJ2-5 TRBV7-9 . TGTGCCAGCAGCAACAGGGGCGGGAAGACCCAGTACTTC CASSNRGGKTQYF
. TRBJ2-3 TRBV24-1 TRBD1 TGTGCCACCAGTGATGGCCCACGGACAGGGGAGGGAGATACGCAGTATTTT CATSDGPRTGEGDTQYF
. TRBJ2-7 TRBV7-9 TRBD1 TGTGCCAGCAGGACCGGGACAGGGGGCTACGAGCAGTACTTC CASRTGTGGYEQYF
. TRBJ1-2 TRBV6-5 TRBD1 TGTGCCAGCAGTTACTCGTTGGACAGGGGAACTGGCTACACCTTC CASSYSLDRGTGYTF
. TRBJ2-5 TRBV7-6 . TGTGCCAGCAGCCCACTAAGGTGGGAGACCCAGTACTTC CASSPLRWETQYF
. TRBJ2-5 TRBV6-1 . TGTGCCAGCAGCGAAGATCTAGAGATAAAAAGGTTGGGAGAGACCCAGTACTTC CASSEDLEIKRLGETQYF
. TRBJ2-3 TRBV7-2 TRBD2 TGTGCCAGCAGCTTTCCGGGACTAGCGGAGCTCACAGATACGCAGTATTTT CASSFPGLAELTDTQYF
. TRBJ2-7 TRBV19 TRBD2 TGTGCCAGTAGTATTTCTAGCGGGGGGCCCGGCTACTCCTACGAGCAGTACTTC CASSISSGGPGYSYEQYF
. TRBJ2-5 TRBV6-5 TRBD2 TGTGCCAGCGTTGGAAGCGGGGGGGAAGAGACCCAGTACTTC CASVGSGGEETQYF
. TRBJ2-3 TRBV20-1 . TGCAGTGCTAGAGAGGCCCCTTGGCAGTATTTT CSAREAPWQYF
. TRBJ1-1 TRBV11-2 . TGTGCCAGCAGCCCGTCGGGGGCAGGGAACACTGAAGCTTTCTTT CASSPSGAGNTEAFF
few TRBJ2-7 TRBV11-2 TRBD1 TGTGCCAGCAGCCCCAGGCCCGGGACAGGGGGCGTATCCTACGAGCAGTACTTC CASSPRPGTGGVSYEQYF
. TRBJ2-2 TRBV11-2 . TGTGCCAGCAGCTTTTCCGTCAACACCGGGGAGCTGTTTTTT CASSFSVNTGELFF
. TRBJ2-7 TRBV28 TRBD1 TGTGCCAGCGGAACCGGGACAGGGGTCTACGAGCAGTACTTC CASGTGTGVYEQYF
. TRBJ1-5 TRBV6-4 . TGTGCCAGCAGTTCCCGAGAAAATCAGCCCCAGCATTTT CASSSRENQPQHF
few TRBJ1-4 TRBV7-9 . TGTGCCAGCAACTTAGGAGGCCAGGGAAGTCATGAAAAACTGTTTTTT CASNLGGQGSHEKLFF
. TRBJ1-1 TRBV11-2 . TGTGCCAGGAGCACAGTAGGACCCAACACTGAAGCTTTCTTT CARSTVGPNTEAFF
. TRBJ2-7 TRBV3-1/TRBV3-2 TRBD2 TGTGCCAGCAGCCAACCGGGACTAGGGGAGCAGTACTTC CASSQPGLGEQYF
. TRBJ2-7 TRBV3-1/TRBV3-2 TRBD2 TGTGCCAGCAGCCCGGGACTAGCGGGGTATAGCTCCTACGAGCAGTACTTC CASSPGLAGYSSYEQYF
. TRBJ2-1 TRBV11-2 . TGTGCCAGCAGCTTAGAATCACAGAACAATGAGCAGTTCTTC CASSLESQNNEQFF
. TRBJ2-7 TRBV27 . TGTGCCAGCAGCCCTACAGTAGTCAACGAGCAGTACTTC CASSPTVVNEQYF
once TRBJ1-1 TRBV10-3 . TGTGCCATCACTGAACCGGGGTTGGGAGCTTTCTTT CAITEPGLGAFF
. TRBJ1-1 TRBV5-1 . TGCGCCAGCAGCCCGACCCTTCGACAGGTCCCTGAAGCTTTCTTT CASSPTLRQVPEAFF
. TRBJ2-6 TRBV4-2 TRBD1 TGTGCCAGCAGCCAAGAATTCACCAGGGGGCCCTCTGGGGCCAACGTCCTGACTTTC CASSQEFTRGPSGANVLTF
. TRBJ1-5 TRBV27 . TGTGCCAGCAGTTTATTTTGGTATAGCAATCAGCCCCAGCATTTT CASSLFWYSNQPQHF
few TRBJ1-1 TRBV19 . TGTGCCACTAGAGACATGAACACTGAAGCTTTCTTT CATRDMNTEAFF